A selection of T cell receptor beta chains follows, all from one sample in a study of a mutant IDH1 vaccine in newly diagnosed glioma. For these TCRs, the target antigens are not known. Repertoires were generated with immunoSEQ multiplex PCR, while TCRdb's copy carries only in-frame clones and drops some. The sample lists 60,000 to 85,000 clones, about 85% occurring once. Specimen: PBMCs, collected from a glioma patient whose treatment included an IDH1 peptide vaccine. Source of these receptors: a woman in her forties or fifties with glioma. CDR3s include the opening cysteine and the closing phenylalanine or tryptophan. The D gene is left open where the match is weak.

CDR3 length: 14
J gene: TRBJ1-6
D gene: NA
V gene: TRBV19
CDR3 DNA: TGTGCCAGTAGTACTAATGACCGGGATTCACCCCTCCACTTT
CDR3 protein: CASSTNDRDSPLHF

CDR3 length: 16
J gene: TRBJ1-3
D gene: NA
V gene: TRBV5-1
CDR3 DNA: TGCGCCAGCAGCTTGGGGCCAGGGGTGACTGGAAACACCATATATTTT
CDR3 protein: CASSLGPGVTGNTIYF

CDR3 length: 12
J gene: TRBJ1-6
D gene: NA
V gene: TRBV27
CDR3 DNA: TGTGCCAGCAAAGGAGGGAATTCACCCCTCCACTTT
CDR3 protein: CASKGGNSPLHF

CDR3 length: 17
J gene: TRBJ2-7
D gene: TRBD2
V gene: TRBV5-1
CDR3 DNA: TGCGCCAGCAGCTTGTCGGGGACTAGCGGGGCGCAATACGAGCAGTACTTC
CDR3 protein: CASSLSGTSGAQYEQYF

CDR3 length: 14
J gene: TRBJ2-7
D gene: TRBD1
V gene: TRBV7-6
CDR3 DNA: TGTGCCAGCAGCCGGGGACAGGGTCCCTACGAGCAGTACTTC
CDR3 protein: CASSRGQGPYEQYF

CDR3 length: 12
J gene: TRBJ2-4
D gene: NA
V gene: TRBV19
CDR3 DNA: TGTGCCAGTGGGGAACTGGCCGTGATTCAGTACTTC
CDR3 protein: CASGELAVIQYF

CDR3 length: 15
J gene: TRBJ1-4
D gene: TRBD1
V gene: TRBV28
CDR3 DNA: TGTGCCAGCAGTGCCCCCGGGACAGCGAATGAAAAACTGTTTTTT
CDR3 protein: CASSAPGTANEKLFF

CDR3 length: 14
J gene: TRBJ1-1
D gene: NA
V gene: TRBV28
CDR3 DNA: TGTGCCAGCAGTATGGGGGGCCGTAGCACTGAAGCTTTCTTT
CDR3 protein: CASSMGGRSTEAFF

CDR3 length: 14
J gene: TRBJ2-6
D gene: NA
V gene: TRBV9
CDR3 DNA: TGTGCCAGCAGCGTAGGCCGGGGGGCCAACGTCCTGACTTTC
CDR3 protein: CASSVGRGANVLTF

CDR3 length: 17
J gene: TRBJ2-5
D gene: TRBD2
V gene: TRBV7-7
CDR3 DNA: TGTGCTAGCAGCAAGAGGGCGGCGGGAGGGCCTAAAGAGACCCAGTACTTC
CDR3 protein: CASSKRAAGGPKETQYF

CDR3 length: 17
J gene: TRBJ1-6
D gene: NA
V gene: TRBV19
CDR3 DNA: TGTGCCAGCGCGGATTTGGGGGCCCACGGATATAATTCACCCCTCCACTTT
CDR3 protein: CASADLGAHGYNSPLHF

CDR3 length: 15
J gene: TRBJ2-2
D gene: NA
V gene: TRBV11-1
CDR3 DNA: TGTGCCAGCAGCTTAGGGGCCACATACACCGGGGAGCTGTTTTTT
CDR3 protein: CASSLGATYTGELFF

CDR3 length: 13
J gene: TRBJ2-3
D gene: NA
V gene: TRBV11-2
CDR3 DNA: TGTGCCAGCAGCACCCGAGCTGGAGATACGCAGTATTTT
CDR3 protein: CASSTRAGDTQYF